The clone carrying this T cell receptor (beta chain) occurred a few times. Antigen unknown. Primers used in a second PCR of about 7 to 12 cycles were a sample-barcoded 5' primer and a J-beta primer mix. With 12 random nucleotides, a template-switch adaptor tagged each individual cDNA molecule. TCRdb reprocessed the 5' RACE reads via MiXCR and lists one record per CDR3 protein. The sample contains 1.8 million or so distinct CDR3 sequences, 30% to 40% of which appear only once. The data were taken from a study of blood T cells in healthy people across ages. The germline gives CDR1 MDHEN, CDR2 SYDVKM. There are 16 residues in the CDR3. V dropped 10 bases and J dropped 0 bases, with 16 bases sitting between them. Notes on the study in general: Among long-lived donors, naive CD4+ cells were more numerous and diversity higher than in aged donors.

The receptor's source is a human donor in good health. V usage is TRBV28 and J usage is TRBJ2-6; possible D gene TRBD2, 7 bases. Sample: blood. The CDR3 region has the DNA TGTGCCACCTGGGGGGGGCCCAGCTCTGGGGCCAACGTCCTGACTTTC. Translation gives CATWGGPSSGANVLTF. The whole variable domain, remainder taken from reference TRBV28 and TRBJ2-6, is DVKVTQSSRYLVKRTGEKVFLECVQDMDHENMFWYRQDPGLGLRLIYFSYDVKMKEKGDIPEGYSVSREKKERFSLILESASTNQTSMYLCATWGGPSSGANVLTFGAGSRLTVL.